One sample yielded the 20 T cell receptor beta chains listed below, sequenced in a study of T cell responses to AZD1222 COVID-19 vaccine. Clones were read by immunoSEQ multiplex PCR, and TCRdb kept only the in-frame ones, dropping some. Of just over 150,000 clones in the sample, about 90% were seen once. Material: peripheral blood, obtained 28 days after the second AZD1222 dose. The receptors shown here come from an adult who received the AZD1222 COVID-19 vaccine.

V and J are TRBV28 and TRBJ1-2; D gene unclear. The CDR3 has 11 residues. Germline V CDR1 and CDR2: MDHEN, SYDVKM. V lost 7 bases to trimming and J lost 8 bases, with 11 bases between them. CDR3 sequence (DNA): TGTGCCAGCACCAGTACTGCGGGCTACACCTTC. It is translated as CASTSTAGYTF.

The V and J genes are TRBV9 and TRBJ1-4; 7 bases are shared with TRBD1. The V segment lost 4 bases and the J segment 7 bases; nucleotides outside the gene matches: 10. The CDR3 extends over 15 amino acids. Germline V gene data show CDR1 as SGDLS and CDR2 as YYNGEE. This CDR3 is CASSTRQGQSEKLFF. DNA for the CDR3: TGTGCCAGCAGCACCCGACAGGGACAGAGTGAAAAACTGTTTTTT.

The chain recombines TRBV5-1 with TRBJ2-7; 12 nucleotides match TRBD2. Germline V lookup: CDR1 SGHRS, CDR2 YFSETQ. The CDR3 loop spans 15 amino acids. Losses at the gene ends were 3 bases for V and 2 bases for J; bases not matched to a gene: 3. CDR3 loop: CASSSTSGSTYEQYF. CDR3 DNA: TGCGCCAGCAGCTCGACTAGCGGGAGTACCTACGAGCAGTACTTC.

The chain uses TRBV4-1 and TRBJ2-7; D may be TRBD2 (5 bases). Germline V gives CDR1 MGHRA, CDR2 YSYEKL. V lost 4 bases to trimming and J lost 3 bases, with 10 bases between them. The CDR3 extends over 13 amino acids. The CDR3 spells CASSPLGVYEQYF. The CDR3 DNA sequence: TGCGCCAGCAGCCCCCTGGGAGTCTACGAGCAGTACTTC.

The chain links TRBV11-3 to TRBJ2-7; the D is unclear. Trimming took 5 bases from V and 4 from J, leaving 12 bases between them. The germline V gene has CDR1 SGHNT and CDR2 YENEEA. The CDR3 sequence is 13 residues long. The CDR3 reads CASSRGWGYEQYF. CDR3 coding DNA: TGTGCCAGCAGCCGTGGCTGGGGTTACGAGCAGTACTTC.

V is TRBV6-6 and J is TRBJ1-5, with 10 bases that match TRBD1. Trimming at V came to 2 bases and at J to 5 bases, leaving 6 bases not matched to a gene. Germline V gene sequence: CDR1 MNHNY, CDR2 SVGAGI (reference sequence). This CDR3 comprises 16 residues. Here the CDR3 DNA reads TGTGCCAGCAGTTACACGAGACAGGGGGCAGATCAGCCCCAGCATTTT. Amino acids: CASSYTRQGADQPQHF.

V gene TRBV14 combines with J gene TRBJ1-6; 7 bases fit TRBD1. Germline values: CDR1 SGHDN, CDR2 FVKESK. The CDR3 totals 15 residues. The J segment lost 8 bases and the V segment lost 4 bases, leaving 8 bases of the junction unmatched. The CDR3 here is CASSLGQNGYSPLHF. The CDR3 DNA reads TGTGCCAGCAGCCTGGGACAGAATGGTTATTCACCCCTCCACTTT. The variable domain in full, with the rest retrieved from reference TRBV14 and TRBJ1-6, is EAGVTQFPSHSVIEKGQTVTLRCDPISGHDNLYWYRRVMGKEIKFLLHFVKESKQDESGMPNNRFLAERTGGTYSTLKVQPAELEDSGVYFCASSLGQNGYSPLHFGNGTRLTVT.

CDR3 amino acids: CASSLLVSTGELFF. The CDR3 bases are TGTGCCAGCAGTTTATTGGTGAGCACCGGGGAGCTGTTTTTT. The rearrangement joins TRBV28 to TRBJ2-2; no clear D gene. The CDR3 sequence is 14 residues long. The germline CDR1 and CDR2 sequences are MDHEN and SYDVKM. V shed 1 base and J shed 4 bases, with 7 bases lying between them.

V gene TRBV7-3 combines with J gene TRBJ2-1; D possibly corresponds to TRBD1 (5 bases). CDR1 SGHTA and CDR2 FQGTGA come from the germline V gene. Trimming took 5 bases from V and 7 from J, leaving 6 bases between them. The CDR3 is made up of 11 amino acids. CDR3 DNA: TGTGCCAGCAGCCAGGGAAATGAGCAGTTCTTC. Translation: CASSQGNEQFF.

V and J are TRBV19 and TRBJ1-6, with no clear D. The V end lost 1 base, the J end lost 6 bases, and 7 bases lay between the germline ends. The CDR3 covers 14 residues. The germline gives CDR1 LNHDA, CDR2 SQIVND (reference sequence). The CDR3 protein is CASSIGNLNSPLHF. The DNA for the CDR3 is TGTGCCAGTAGTATAGGAAACCTTAATTCACCCCTCCACTTT.

This clone was picked up a small number of times. This chain uses TRBV3-1 (or the pseudogene TRBV3-2) with TRBJ1-3, with D uncertain. The V and J ends lost 1 base and 0 bases respectively, with 4 bases between them. Looked up from germline, CDR1 is LGHDT and CDR2 is YNNKEL (reference sequence). This CDR3 contains 14 residues. The CDR3 region has the DNA TGTGCCAGCAGCCAAGGGGGCTCTGGAAACACCATATATTTT. Protein: CASSQGGSGNTIYF.

The CDR3 nucleotides are TGTGCCAGCAGCCGGACAGTTAACAATGAGCAGTTCTTC. Amino acids: CASSRTVNNEQFF. The genes are TRBV11-3 and TRBJ2-1, with D tentatively TRBD1 (6 bases). Germline V gene data show CDR1 as SGHNT and CDR2 as YENEEA. The V gene lost 5 bases and the J gene lost 5 bases, with 10 bases spanning the gap. This CDR3 has 13 residues.

The rearrangement links TRBV7-2 to TRBJ2-7, with D uncertain. Germline-derived CDR1 and CDR2 are SGHTA and FQGNSA. Between the trimmed V and J ends, which lost 5 bases and 2 bases, there was a span of 4 bases. The CDR3 covers 11 residues. CDR3 in amino acids: CASSVTYEQYF. The DNA for the CDR3 is TGTGCCAGCAGCGTTACCTACGAGCAGTACTTC.

The chain joins TRBV28 to TRBJ1-5, with D perhaps matching TRBD1 (5 bases). The germline CDR1 and CDR2 sequences are MDHEN and SYDVKM. The V end lost 6 bases, the J end lost 6 bases, and 12 bases lay between the germline ends. CDR3 size: 13 residues. In DNA, the CDR3 is TGTGCCAGCAGGCAACTCGGGGGTCAGCCCCAGCATTTT. It encodes CASRQLGGQPQHF.

This clone was detected once. The rearrangement links TRBV10-3 to TRBJ2-4, with 7 bases aligning to TRBD2. The CDR3 sequence is 13 residues long. V was clipped by 10 bases and J by 5 bases; unmatched bases: 8. CDR1 ENHRY and CDR2 SYGVKD come from the germline V gene. CDR3 nucleotide sequence: TGTGCCACCACCGGGGAGGGCGAAAACATTCAGTACTTC. Translated, it gives CATTGEGENIQYF.

The rearrangement uses TRBV6-2 or TRBV6-3 and TRBJ1-2; 10 bases are a match to TRBD1. The CDR3 consists of 15 residues. J gave up 12 bases and V 3 bases, and 13 bases lay outside the gene matches. Germline assignment: CDR1 MNHEY and CDR2 SVGEGT. Here the CDR3 DNA reads TGTGCCAGCAGTTATTACGCCCGACAGGGGGCTGCTGACACCTTC. This codes for CASSYYARQGAADTF.

This rearrangement joins TRBV27 to TRBJ2-1, with 9 bases matching TRBD1. The V gene's germline CDR1 is MNHEY and CDR2 SMNVEV (reference sequence). V was clipped by 4 bases and J by 2 bases; unmatched bases: 3. The CDR3 length is 15 residues. CDR3 protein: CASSSDRGAYNEQFF. CDR3 sequence (DNA): TGTGCCAGCAGTTCGGACAGGGGAGCCTACAATGAGCAGTTCTTC.

The gene calls are TRBV6-2 or TRBV6-3 and TRBJ2-1; D remains ambiguous. The V gene lost 5 bases and the J gene lost 6 bases, with 11 bases spanning the gap. The CDR3 has 13 residues. CDR1 is MNHEY and CDR2 is SVGEGT in the germline V gene. CDR3 DNA: TGTGCCAGCAGTCCGGAACCTTTCAATGAGCAGTTCTTC. This encodes CASSPEPFNEQFF.

This sequence joins TRBV11-2 and TRBJ1-6, with D unresolved. V lost 3 bases to trimming and J lost 7 bases, with 13 bases between them. This CDR3 is built from 15 residues. Germline CDR1 and CDR2: SGHAT and FQNNGV. CDR3 sequence (DNA): TGTGCCAGCAGCTTCTCCACGGGGTTAAATTCACCCCTCCACTTT. Translating it yields CASSFSTGLNSPLHF.

V gene TRBV19 combines with J gene TRBJ1-1, with 7 bases matching TRBD1. With 1 base clipped from V and 0 bases from J, the junction kept 2 bases outside the gene matches. The germline CDR1 and CDR2 sequences are LNHDA and SQIVND (reference sequence). CDR3 length equals 15 residues. The CDR3 here is CASSIVGTVNTEAFF. CDR3 sequence (DNA): TGTGCCAGTAGTATAGTGGGGACAGTGAACACTGAAGCTTTCTTT.